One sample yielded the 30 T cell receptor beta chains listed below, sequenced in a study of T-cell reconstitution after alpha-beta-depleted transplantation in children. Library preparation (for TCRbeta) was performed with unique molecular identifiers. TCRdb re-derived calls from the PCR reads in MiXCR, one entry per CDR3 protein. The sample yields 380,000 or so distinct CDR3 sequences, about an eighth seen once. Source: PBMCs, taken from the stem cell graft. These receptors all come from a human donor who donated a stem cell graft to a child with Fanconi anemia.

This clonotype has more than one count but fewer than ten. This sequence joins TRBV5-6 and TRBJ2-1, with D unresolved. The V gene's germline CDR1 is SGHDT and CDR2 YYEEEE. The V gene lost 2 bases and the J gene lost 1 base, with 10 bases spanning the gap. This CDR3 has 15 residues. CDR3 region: CASSFQLVSYNEQFF. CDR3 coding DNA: TGTGCCAGCAGCTTTCAGCTTGTGTCCTACAATGAGCAGTTCTTC.

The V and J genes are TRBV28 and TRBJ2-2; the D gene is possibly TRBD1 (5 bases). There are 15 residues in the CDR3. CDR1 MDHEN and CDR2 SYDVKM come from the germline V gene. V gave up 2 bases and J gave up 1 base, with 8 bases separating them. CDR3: CASSLPDRNTGELFF. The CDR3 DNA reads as TGTGCCAGCAGTTTACCTGACAGGAACACCGGGGAGCTGTTTTTT.

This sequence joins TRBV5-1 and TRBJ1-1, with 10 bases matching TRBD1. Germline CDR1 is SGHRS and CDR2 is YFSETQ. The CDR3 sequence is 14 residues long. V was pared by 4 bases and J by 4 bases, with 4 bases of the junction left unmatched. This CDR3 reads CASSGQGGTTEAFF. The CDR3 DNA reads TGCGCCAGCAGCGGACAGGGGGGTACCACTGAAGCTTTCTTT.

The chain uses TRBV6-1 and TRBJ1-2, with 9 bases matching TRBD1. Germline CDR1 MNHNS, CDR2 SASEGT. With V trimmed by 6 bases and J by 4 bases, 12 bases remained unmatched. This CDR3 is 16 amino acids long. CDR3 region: CASRGQQGAGSYGYTF. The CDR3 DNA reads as TGTGCCAGCAGAGGACAACAGGGGGCTGGGAGCTATGGCTACACCTTC.

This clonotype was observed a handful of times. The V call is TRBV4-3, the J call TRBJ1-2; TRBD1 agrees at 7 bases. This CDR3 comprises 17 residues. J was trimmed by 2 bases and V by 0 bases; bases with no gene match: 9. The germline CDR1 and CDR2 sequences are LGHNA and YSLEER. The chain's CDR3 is CASSQDRWDSWNYGYTF. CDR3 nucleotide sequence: TGCGCCAGCAGCCAAGATCGGTGGGACAGTTGGAACTATGGCTACACCTTC.

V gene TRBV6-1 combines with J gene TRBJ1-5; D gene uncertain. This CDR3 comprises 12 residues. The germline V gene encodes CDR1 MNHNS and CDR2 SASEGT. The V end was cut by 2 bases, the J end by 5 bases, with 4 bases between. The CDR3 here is CASSENYQPQHF. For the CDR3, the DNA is TGTGCCAGCAGTGAAAACTATCAGCCCCAGCATTTT.

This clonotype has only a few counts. The CDR3 spells CASSVGDNNQPQHF. CDR3 sequence (DNA): TGTGCCAGCAGCGTAGGGGACAACAATCAGCCCCAGCATTTT. V is TRBV9 and J is TRBJ1-5; a possible D gene is TRBD1 (6 bases). CDR3 size: 14 residues. The V end lost 0 bases, the J end lost 3 bases, and 7 bases lay between the germline ends. Germline V gene sequence: CDR1 SGDLS, CDR2 YYNGEE.

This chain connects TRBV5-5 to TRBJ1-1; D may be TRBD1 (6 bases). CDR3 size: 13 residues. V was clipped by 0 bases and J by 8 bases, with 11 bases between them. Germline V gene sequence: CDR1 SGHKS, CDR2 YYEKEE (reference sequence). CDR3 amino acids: CASSLGQDPEAFF. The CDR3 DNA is TGTGCCAGCAGCTTGGGACAGGACCCCGAAGCTTTCTTT.

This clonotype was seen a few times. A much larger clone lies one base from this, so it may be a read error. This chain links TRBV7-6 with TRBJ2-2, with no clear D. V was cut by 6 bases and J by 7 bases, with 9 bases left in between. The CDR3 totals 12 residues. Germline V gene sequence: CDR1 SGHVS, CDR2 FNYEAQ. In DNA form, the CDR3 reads TGTGCCAGCAGTTCTGTGGTCGGGGAGCTGTTTTTT. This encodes CASSSVVGELFF.

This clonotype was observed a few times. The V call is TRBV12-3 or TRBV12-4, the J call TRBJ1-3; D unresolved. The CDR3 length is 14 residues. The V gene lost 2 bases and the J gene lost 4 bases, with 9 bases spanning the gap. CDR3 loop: CASSLLGNGNTIYF. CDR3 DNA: TGTGCCAGCAGTTTACTGGGTAACGGAAACACCATATATTTT.

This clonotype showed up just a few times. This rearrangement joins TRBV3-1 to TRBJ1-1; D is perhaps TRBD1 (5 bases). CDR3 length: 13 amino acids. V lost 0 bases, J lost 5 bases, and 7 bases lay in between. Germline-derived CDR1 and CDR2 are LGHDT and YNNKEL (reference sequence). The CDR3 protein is CASSQEGQTEAFF. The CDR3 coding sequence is TGTGCCAGCAGCCAAGAGGGGCAGACTGAAGCTTTCTTT.

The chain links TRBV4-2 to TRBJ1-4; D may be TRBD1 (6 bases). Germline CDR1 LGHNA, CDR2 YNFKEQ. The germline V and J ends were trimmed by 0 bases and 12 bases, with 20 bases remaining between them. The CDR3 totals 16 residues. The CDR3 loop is CASSQDLTGPRGELFF. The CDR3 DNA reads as TGTGCCAGCAGCCAAGATCTAACAGGGCCCCGGGGAGAACTGTTTTTT.

The CDR3 loop is CASSLGRTARETQYF. The CDR3 DNA reads as TGTGCCAGTAGTCTCGGTCGGACAGCCAGGGAGACCCAGTACTTC. The rearrangement joins TRBV19 to TRBJ2-5, with a weak D call TRBD1 (6 bases). This CDR3 is built from 15 residues. The germline gives CDR1 LNHDA, CDR2 SQIVND (reference sequence). With 5 bases removed from V and 5 bases from J, the gap between germline ends came to 18 bases.

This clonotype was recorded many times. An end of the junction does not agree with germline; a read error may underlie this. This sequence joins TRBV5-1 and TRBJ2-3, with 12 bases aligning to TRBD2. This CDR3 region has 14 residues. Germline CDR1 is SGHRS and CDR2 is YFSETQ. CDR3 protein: CASSLGTSGDTQYF. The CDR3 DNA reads TGTGCCAGCAGCTTGGGGACTAGCGGGGATACGCAGTATTTT. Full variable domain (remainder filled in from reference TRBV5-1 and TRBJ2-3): KAGVTQTPRYLIKTRGQQVTLSCSPISGHRSVSWYQQTPGQGLQFLFEYFSETQRNKGNFPGRFSGRQFSNSRSEMNVSTLELGDSALYLCASSLGTSGDTQYFGPGTRLTVL.

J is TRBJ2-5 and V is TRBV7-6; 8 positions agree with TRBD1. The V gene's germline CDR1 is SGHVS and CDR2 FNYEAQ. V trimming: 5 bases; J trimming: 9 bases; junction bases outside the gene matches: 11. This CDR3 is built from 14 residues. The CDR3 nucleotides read TGTGCCAGCAGCCAAGGAGGGACAGGAGCTCCCCAGTACTTC. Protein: CASSQGGTGAPQYF.

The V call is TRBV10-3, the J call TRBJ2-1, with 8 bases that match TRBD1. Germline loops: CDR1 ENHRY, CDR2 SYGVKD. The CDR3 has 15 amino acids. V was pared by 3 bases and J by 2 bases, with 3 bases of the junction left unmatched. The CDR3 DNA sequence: TGTGCCATCAGTGAAACAGGGGGGACCTACAATGAGCAGTTCTTC. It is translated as CAISETGGTYNEQFF.

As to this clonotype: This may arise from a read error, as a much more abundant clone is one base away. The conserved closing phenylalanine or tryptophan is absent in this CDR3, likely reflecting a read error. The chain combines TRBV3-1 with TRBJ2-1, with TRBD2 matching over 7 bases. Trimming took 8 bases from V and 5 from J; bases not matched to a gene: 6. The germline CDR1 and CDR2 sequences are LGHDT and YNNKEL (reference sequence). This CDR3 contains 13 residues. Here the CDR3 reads CASGRRGNNEQFC. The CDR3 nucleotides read TGTGCCAGCGGTAGGCGGGGGAACAATGAGCAGTTCTGC.

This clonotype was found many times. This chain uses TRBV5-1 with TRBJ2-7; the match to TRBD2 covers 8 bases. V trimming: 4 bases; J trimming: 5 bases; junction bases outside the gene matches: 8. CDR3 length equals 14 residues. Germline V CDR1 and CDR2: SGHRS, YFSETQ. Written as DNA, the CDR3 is TGCGCCAGCAGCCCACTGAGCGGGGGTGACGAGCAGTACTTC. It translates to CASSPLSGGDEQYF.

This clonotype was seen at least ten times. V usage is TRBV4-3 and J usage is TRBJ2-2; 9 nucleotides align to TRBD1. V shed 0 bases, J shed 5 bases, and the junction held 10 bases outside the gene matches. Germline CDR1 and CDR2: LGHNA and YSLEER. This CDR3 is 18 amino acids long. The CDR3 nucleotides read TGCGCCAGCAGCCAAGAAAGGACCAGGACAGGGGTTACCGGGGAGCTGTTTTTT. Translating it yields CASSQERTRTGVTGELFF.

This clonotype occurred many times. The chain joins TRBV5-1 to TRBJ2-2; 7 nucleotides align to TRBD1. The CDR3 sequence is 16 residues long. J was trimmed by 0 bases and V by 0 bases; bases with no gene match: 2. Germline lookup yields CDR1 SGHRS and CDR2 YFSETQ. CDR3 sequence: CASSLVGQTNTGELFF. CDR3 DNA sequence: TGCGCCAGCAGCTTGGTGGGACAGACGAACACCGGGGAGCTGTTTTTT.

DNA of the CDR3: TGTGCCACCACAGGGGGATGGACCGGGGAGCTGTTTTTT. It translates to CATTGGWTGELFF. This sequence joins TRBV28 and TRBJ2-2, with 8 bases identical to TRBD1. The CDR3 totals 13 residues. The J segment lost 5 bases and the V segment lost 10 bases, leaving 6 bases of the junction unmatched. Per germline, CDR1 MDHEN and CDR2 SYDVKM.

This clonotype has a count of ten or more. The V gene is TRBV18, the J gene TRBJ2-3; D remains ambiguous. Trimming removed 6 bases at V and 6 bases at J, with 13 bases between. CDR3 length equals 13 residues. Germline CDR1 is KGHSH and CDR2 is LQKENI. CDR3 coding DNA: TGTGCCAGCTCGCAAATGCATGGGGATACGCAGTATTTT. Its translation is CASSQMHGDTQYF.

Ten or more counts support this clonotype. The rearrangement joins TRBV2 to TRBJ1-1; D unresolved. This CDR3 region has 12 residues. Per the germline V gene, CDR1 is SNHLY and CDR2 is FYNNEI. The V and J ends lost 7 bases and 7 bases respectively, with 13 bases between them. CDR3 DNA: TGTGCCAGCACTAGGGAGCCCAATGAAGCTTTCTTT. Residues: CASTREPNEAFF. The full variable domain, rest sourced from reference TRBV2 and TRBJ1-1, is EPEVTQTPSHQVTQMGQEVILRCVPISNHLYFYWYRQILGQKVEFLVSFYNNEISEKSEIFDDQFSVERPDGSNFTLKIRSTKLEDSAMYFCASTREPNEAFFGQGTRLTVV.

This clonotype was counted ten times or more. DNA of the CDR3: TGCGCCAGCAGCCCCGGACTGGCTAACTATGGCTACACCTTC. It specifies CASSPGLANYGYTF. This rearrangement joins TRBV5-1 to TRBJ1-2; D is unclear. The germline V and J ends were trimmed by 4 bases and 0 bases, with 10 bases remaining between them. The CDR3 extends over 14 amino acids. Germline values: CDR1 SGHRS, CDR2 YFSETQ.

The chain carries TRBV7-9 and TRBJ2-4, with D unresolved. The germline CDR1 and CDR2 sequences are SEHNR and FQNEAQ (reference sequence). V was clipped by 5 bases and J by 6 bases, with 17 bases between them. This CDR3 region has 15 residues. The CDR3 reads CASSQSLLNGNIQYF. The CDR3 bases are TGTGCCAGCAGCCAAAGCTTGCTTAATGGAAACATTCAGTACTTC.

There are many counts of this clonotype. CDR3 bases: TGTGCCACCAGCAGAAGAACCGGGACAGGGAGCAATCAGCCCCAGCATTTT. Encoded protein: CATSRRTGTGSNQPQHF. This chain links TRBV15 with TRBJ1-5; 9 positions agree with TRBD1. This CDR3 contains 17 residues. V lost 2 bases, J lost 1 base, and 6 bases stayed unmatched. From germline, CDR1 is LNHNV and CDR2 YYDKDF (reference sequence).

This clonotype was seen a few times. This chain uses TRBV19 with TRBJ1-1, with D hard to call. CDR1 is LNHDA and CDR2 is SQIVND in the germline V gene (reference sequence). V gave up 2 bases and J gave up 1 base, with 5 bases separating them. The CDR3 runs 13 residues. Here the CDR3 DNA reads TGTGCCAGTAGTATATCTTGGAACACTGAAGCTTTCTTT. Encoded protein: CASSISWNTEAFF.

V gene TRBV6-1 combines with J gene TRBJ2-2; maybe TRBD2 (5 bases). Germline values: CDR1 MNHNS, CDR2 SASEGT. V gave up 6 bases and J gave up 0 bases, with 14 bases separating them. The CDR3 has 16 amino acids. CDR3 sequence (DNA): TGTGCCAGCAGATCCGAGGGTTCATCGAACACCGGGGAGCTGTTTTTT. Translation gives CASRSEGSSNTGELFF.

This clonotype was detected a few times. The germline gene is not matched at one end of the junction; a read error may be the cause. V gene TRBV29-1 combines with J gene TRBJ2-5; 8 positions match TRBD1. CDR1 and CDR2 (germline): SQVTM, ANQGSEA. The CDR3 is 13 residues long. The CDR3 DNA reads TGCAGCATTGAAGGGACAGGCCTAGAGACCCAGTACTTC. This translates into CSIEGTGLETQYF.

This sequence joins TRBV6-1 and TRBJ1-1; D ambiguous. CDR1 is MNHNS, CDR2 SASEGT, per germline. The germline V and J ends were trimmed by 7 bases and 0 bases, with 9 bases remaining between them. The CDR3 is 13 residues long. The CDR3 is CASNAALNTEAFF. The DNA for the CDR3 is TGTGCCAGCAACGCTGCCCTGAACACTGAAGCTTTCTTT.